This TCR beta chain was identified during a study of vaccination and CD4 T cells after COVID-19. Sequenced with the Oncomine TCR Beta short-read assay was DNA taken from cultured CD4+ T cells. Cultured CD4+ T cells were the source of extracted genomic DNA. TCRdb analysed the PCR reads with MiXCR anew, one entry per CDR3 protein. The sample shows approximately 4,100 distinct CDR3 sequences, around 17% of them seen only once. V was cut by 2 bases and J by 1 base, with 11 bases left in between. Germline V gene data show CDR1 as GTSNPN and CDR2 as SVGIG (reference sequence). The CDR3 is made up of 14 amino acids. Study-wide results and caveats: Convalescent patients showed a median approximately 84% of reactive clones that were seen only post-vaccination. Convalescent patients studied were relatively few, and early post-infection timepoints were absent.

Specified treatment: approximately 11-day PBMC culture with coronavirus spike peptide pools or control peptides (ViraFEST assay). Peptide-pool expansion of antigen-specific T cells preceded TCR sequencing in ViraFEST. Of note for this clonotype: What it binds is unknown.

The sequencing input was CD4+ T cells from blood, cultured in vitro. V gene TRBV30 combines with J gene TRBJ1-1; possible D gene TRBD1, 6 bases. This receptor was identified in a human donor who had recovered from COVID-19. CDR3 amino acids: CAWSTGTTNTEAFF. As DNA, the CDR3 is TGTGCCTGGAGTACGGGGACAACGAACACTGAAGCTTTCTTT.